Listed below are T cell receptor beta chains from one sample, sequenced in a study of regulatory T cells in long-lasting Graves disease. TCRdb ran MiXCR on the multiplex PCR reads and lists one entry per CDR3 protein. The sample has over 500,000 distinct CDR3 sequences, 15% to 20% seen once; the top ten hold around 12%. The sample also formed part of further work on T cells in Graves' hyperthyroidism and ophthalmopathy.

The sequencing here drew on peripheral blood mononuclear cells (PBMCs), taken at new diagnosis, from a patient treated with antithyroid drugs. The receptor source for this set is a young man with Graves disease. The CDR3 runs from the conserved cysteine through the conserved F or W. The D gene is left open where the match is weak. Part of the rows lack a size; the others show once, few, many or a class for expanded clones.

>TRBJ1-5|TRBV9|few|TRBD1
CASSVGQGGNQPQHF
TGTGCCAGCAGCGTAGGACAGGGTGGCAATCAGCCCCAGCATTTT
>TRBJ1-2|TRBV6-1|many|.
CASSESRVNYGYTF
TGTGCCAGCAGTGAATCAAGAGTTAACTATGGCTACACCTTC
>TRBJ1-5|TRBV2|few|.
CASRRTGTMDQPQHF
TGTGCCAGCAGGCGAACAGGGACAATGGATCAGCCCCAGCATTTT
>TRBJ2-3|TRBV5-1|.|TRBD2
CASVPGLAGEWGSSTDTQYF
TGCGCCAGCGTCCCCGGCCTAGCGGGAGAGTGGGGCTCTAGCACAGATACGCAGTATTTT
>TRBJ1-2|TRBV6-2/TRBV6-3|.|.
CASSEAGGARGYGYTF
TGTGCCAGCAGTGAAGCGGGGGGCGCTAGGGGCTATGGCTACACCTTC
>TRBJ1-6|TRBV7-9|few|.
CASSYTATNSPLHF
TGTGCCAGCAGCTACACAGCAACTAATTCACCCCTCCACTTT
>TRBJ1-1|TRBV18|few|.
CASSPPFQGQNTEAFF
TGTGCCAGCTCACCACCATTTCAGGGGCAGAACACTGAAGCTTTCTTT
>TRBJ2-1|TRBV5-1|many|TRBD2
CASSSEPAGAYNEQFF
TGCGCCAGCAGCAGCGAGCCAGCGGGAGCCTACAATGAGCAGTTCTTC
>TRBJ1-5|TRBV18|.|TRBD1
CASSLLGQGENQPQHF
TGTGCCAGCTCCCTCCTCGGACAGGGGGAGAATCAGCCCCAGCATTTT
>TRBJ2-1|TRBV18|many|.
CASSPSGGEQFF
TGTGCCAGCTCACCATCCGGAGGGGAGCAGTTCTTC
>TRBJ2-5|TRBV5-1|.|.
CASSNLQQGGETQYF
TGCGCCAGCAGCAACCTACAACAGGGTGGCGAGACCCAGTACTTC
>TRBJ2-2|TRBV10-2|.|TRBD2
CASKGSGRTGELFF
TGCGCCAGCAAGGGTAGCGGGAGAACCGGGGAGCTGTTTTTT
>TRBJ2-1|TRBV19|.|.
CASRETVFNEQFF
TGTGCCAGTAGGGAGACAGTTTTTAATGAGCAGTTCTTC
>TRBJ1-2|TRBV20-1|.|.
CSARDGRGVVSGYTF
TGCAGTGCTAGAGACGGGAGGGGCGTAGTATCTGGCTACACCTTC
>TRBJ2-3|TRBV3-1|many|.
CASSLTAIDTQYF
TGTGCCAGCAGCTTGACAGCGATCGATACGCAGTATTTT
>TRBJ2-5|TRBV27|few|.
CASSLYDGPGETQYF
TGTGCCAGCAGTTTATACGACGGGCCAGGGGAGACCCAGTACTTC
>TRBJ1-2|TRBV7-2|.|.
CASSPGVPSYGYTF
TGTGCCAGCAGCCCCGGGGTTCCCAGCTATGGCTACACCTTC
>TRBJ2-6|TRBV2|few|.
CASKASGANVLTF
TGTGCCAGCAAAGCGAGTGGGGCCAACGTCCTGACTTTC
>TRBJ2-1|TRBV19|few|.
CATSRVTEIYNEQFF
TGTGCCACCTCAAGGGTGACGGAGATCTACAATGAGCAGTTCTTC
>TRBJ2-7|TRBV27|.|.
CASSSMGYEQYF
TGTGCCAGCAGTTCAATGGGCTACGAGCAGTACTTC
>TRBJ1-3|TRBV30|.|TRBD1
CAWNRGDSGNTIYF
TGTGCCTGGAACAGGGGGGACTCTGGAAACACCATATATTTT
>TRBJ2-7|TRBV6-2/TRBV6-3|.|.
CASSGSPPPPFEQYF
TGTGCCAGCAGTGGGTCGCCGCCGCCTCCCTTCGAGCAGTACTTC
>TRBJ2-7|TRBV20-1|.|TRBD2
CSAGTSERYEQYF
TGCAGTGCGGGAACTAGCGAACGCTACGAGCAGTACTTC
>TRBJ2-5|TRBV4-1|few|TRBD1
CASSQSTGGETQYF
TGCGCCAGCAGCCAATCTACAGGGGGAGAGACCCAGTACTTC
>TRBJ2-7|TRBV20-1|.|.
CSARRGDSGGYEQYF
TGCAGTGCTAGGAGGGGGGACTCAGGGGGCTACGAGCAGTACTTC
>TRBJ2-3|TRBV7-9|.|TRBD2
CASHLAGADTQYF
TGTGCCAGCCACCTAGCGGGGGCAGATACGCAGTATTTT
>TRBJ2-7|TRBV10-3|.|.
CAISESQPKPYEQYF
TGTGCCATCAGTGAGTCGCAACCTAAGCCCTACGAGCAGTACTTC
>TRBJ2-2|TRBV7-3|few|.
CASSLDPWVNTGELFF
TGTGCCAGCAGCTTAGACCCCTGGGTAAACACCGGGGAGCTGTTTTTT
>TRBJ2-5|TRBV18|many|.
CASSPGLKQETQYF
TGTGCCAGCTCACCGGGACTTAAACAAGAGACCCAGTACTTC
>TRBJ2-3|TRBV5-1|many|.
CASSSSGTYTDTQYF
TGCGCCAGCAGCTCATCCGGGACATACACAGATACGCAGTATTTT
>TRBJ1-4|TRBV7-3|.|.
CASSAPTNEKLFF
TGTGCCAGCAGCGCACCAACTAATGAAAAACTGTTTTTT
>TRBJ2-1|TRBV7-3|many|TRBD2
CASSRTAGGSYNEQFF
TGTGCCAGCAGCCGTACGGCGGGAGGATCCTACAATGAGCAGTTCTTC
>TRBJ2-7|TRBV12-3/TRBV12-4|.|TRBD2
CASSFGGREDYKQYF
TGTGCCAGCAGTTTTGGGGGGCGGGAGGACTACAAGCAGTACTTC
>TRBJ1-1|TRBV11-3|.|.
CASSLVVSEAFF
TGTGCCAGCAGCTTAGTGGTATCCGAAGCTTTCTTT
>TRBJ1-2|TRBV27|.|TRBD1
CASSLSATYRGVDGYTF
TGTGCCAGCAGTTTATCGGCAACCTACAGGGGAGTGGATGGCTACACCTTC
>TRBJ2-1|TRBV20-1|few|.
CSARDPRSDQQFF
TGCAGTGCTAGAGATCCGAGGAGCGACCAGCAGTTCTTC
>TRBJ2-2|TRBV19|many|TRBD1
CASSRDRANTGELFF
TGTGCCAGTAGTCGAGACAGGGCGAACACCGGGGAGCTGTTTTTT
>TRBJ2-7|TRBV4-1|.|.
CASSQASRSPYEQYF
TGCGCCAGCAGCCAAGCCTCGCGTTCCCCCTACGAGCAGTACTTC
>TRBJ2-7|TRBV10-3|many|.
CAMGGTAREQYF
TGTGCCATGGGCGGGACCGCTCGCGAGCAGTACTTC
>TRBJ2-7|TRBV20-1|many|.
CSARDSRSGEQYF
TGCAGTGCTAGAGATTCCCGTAGCGGCGAGCAGTACTTC